This TCR beta chain comes out of a study of blood T cell repertoires in COVID-19. Study-wide background: The United States, Italy and Spain were the sources of the acute and convalescent COVID-19 samples. Sample material is recorded as cDNA or gDNA derived from T cells, B-cell-depleted T cells, or PBMCs.

Germline V CDR1 and CDR2: LNHDA, SQIVND (reference sequence). The CDR3 is made up of 15 amino acids. Between the trimmed V and J ends, which lost 4 bases and 0 bases, there was a span of 13 bases. As processed by the authors: From reference gene primer amplification, estimates of nucleated cell counts were derived. Here immunoSEQ multiplex PCR was the method, and the copy in TCRdb shows in-frame clones only, minus some. That table gives V, J and clone size, and the DNA gave D and trimming. The sample shows approximately 200,000 clones, around 87% of them seen only once. The chain recombines TRBV19 with TRBJ2-7; no reliable D call. The sequenced material came from peripheral blood. The receptor's source is a man aged 55 to 69 who had recovered from COVID-19. The CDR3 sequence is CASSTSSVSSYEQYF. The DNA for the CDR3 is TGTGCCAGTAGTACTTCATCGGTAAGCTCCTACGAGCAGTACTTC.